Listed here are 2 T cell receptor beta chains from one sample, sequenced in a study of shared clonotypes between healthy human individuals. Here immunoSEQ multiplex PCR was the method, and the copy in TCRdb shows in-frame clones only, minus some. Of 450,000 to 500,000 clones listed, 70% to 80% are singletons. What was sequenced was PBMCs. These receptors were taken from a middle-aged woman in good health. Some clones in this sample may be carry-over from other donors' samples.

The genes are TRBV5-1 and TRBJ2-5; possibly TRBD2 for D (7 bases). This CDR3 is 14 amino acids long. The germline CDR1 and CDR2 sequences are SGHRS and YFSETQ. V dropped 4 bases and J dropped 5 bases, with 15 bases sitting between them. The CDR3 DNA sequence: TGCGCCAGCAGCAATCCCGGGGGGCTGGAGACCCAGTACTTC. Translating it yields CASSNPGGLETQYF.

On this clone: The sample contains more than one DNA sequence encoding this CDR3. The chain couples TRBV5-4 to TRBJ2-5, with 10 positions matching TRBD1. With V trimmed by 4 bases and J by 5 bases, 2 bases remained unmatched. Per germline, CDR1 SGHNT and CDR2 YYREEE (reference sequence). There are 13 residues in the CDR3. The DNA for the CDR3 is TGTGCCAGCAGCAAGGACAGGGGGGAGACCCAGTACTTC. It specifies CASSKDRGETQYF. The complete variable domain, with remaining parts taken from reference TRBV5-4 and TRBJ2-5, reads ETGVTQSPTHLIKTRGQQVTLRCSSQSGHNTVSWYQQALGQGPQFIFQYYREEENGRGNFPPRFSGLQFPNYSSELNVNALELDDSALYLCASSKDRGETQYFGPGTRLLVL.